This is a list of T cell receptor beta chains from one sample in a study of spatial heterogeneity in lung cancer. TCRdb itself ran the 5' RACE reads through MiXCR, one entry per CDR3 protein. The repertoire holds 110,000 or so distinct CDR3 sequences, with approximately 10% as singletons. Sequenced here: PBMCs, sampled at follow-up. The receptor set was obtained from a female donor with early-stage non-small cell lung cancer. The CDR3 runs from the conserved cysteine through the conserved F or W. The order of the fields is CDR3 DNA, CDR3 protein, J gene, clone size, V gene, D gene. D genes are given only for firm matches. Not all rows give a size; the values are once, few, many and, for expanded clones, a class.

TGTGCCAGCAGCACGGGACAGGGGACCTTTAAAGGCTACACCTTC | CASSTGQGTFKGYTF | TRBJ1-2 | many | TRBV28 | TRBD1
TGTGCCAGCACCAAATCCTTTTCGGGACAGGGTTTCCAAGAGACCCAGTACTTC | CASTKSFSGQGFQETQYF | TRBJ2-5 | many | TRBV12-3/TRBV12-4 | TRBD1
TGTGCCAGCAGTTACTCGATCGGGATTCAAGAGACCCAGTACTTC | CASSYSIGIQETQYF | TRBJ2-5 | many | TRBV6-5 | NA
TGTGCCAGCAGTACAGGGGACACAGATACGCAGTATTTT | CASSTGDTDTQYF | TRBJ2-3 | few | TRBV6-1 | TRBD1
TGCGCCAGCAGCCAGCGCGAAAGAACCCCTAATGAAAAACTGTTTTTT | CASSQRERTPNEKLFF | TRBJ1-4 | many | TRBV4-3 | NA
TGTGCCAGCAGTCAGGACAGGGTGAGGACTGAAGCTTTCTTT | CASSQDRVRTEAFF | TRBJ1-1 | few | TRBV27 | TRBD1
TGTGCCAGCAGCCCTCTTACAGGGATCGGCAATGAGCAGTTCTTC | CASSPLTGIGNEQFF | TRBJ2-1 | few | TRBV7-3 | NA
TGTGCCAGCAGCTTGCTACAGGGTGATTCACCCCTCCACTTT | CASSLLQGDSPLHF | TRBJ1-6 | NA | TRBV5-5 | NA
TGTGCCATCAGTGAGGGGACTAGTACAGAGACCCAGTACTTC | CAISEGTSTETQYF | TRBJ2-5 | few | TRBV10-3 | TRBD2
TGTGCCATCAGTGAGTCGGACCGCCCGGAGACCCAGTACTTC | CAISESDRPETQYF | TRBJ2-5 | few | TRBV10-3 | NA
TGTGCCAGCAGCCAAGGGGGAGTCAATCAGCCCCAGCATTTT | CASSQGGVNQPQHF | TRBJ1-5 | NA | TRBV3-1 | NA
TGCAGTGCTCCTCGGGGCACTGCCGCTGAAGCTTTCTTT | CSAPRGTAAEAFF | TRBJ1-1 | few | TRBV20-1 | NA
TGTGCCTGGAATGGACAGTTGAACACCATATATTTT | CAWNGQLNTIYF | TRBJ1-3 | few | TRBV30 | NA
TGTGCCAGCAGTTACAGGGGGTTCACAGATACGCAGTATTTT | CASSYRGFTDTQYF | TRBJ2-3 | few | TRBV12-3/TRBV12-4 | TRBD1
TGTGCCAGCAGCCCAGCGCCGGGACAGGGTAGGAATACGCAGTATTTT | CASSPAPGQGRNTQYF | TRBJ2-3 | few | TRBV7-2 | TRBD1
TGTGCCAGCAGCGAGGACAGGTCGGGTTCACCCCTCCACTTT | CASSEDRSGSPLHF | TRBJ1-6 | NA | TRBV9 | TRBD1
TGTGCCACCAGTGATCCCAGGGGGCGCCACAATGAGCAGTTCTTC | CATSDPRGRHNEQFF | TRBJ2-1 | many | TRBV24-1 | TRBD1
TGTGCCAGCAGCCGTGGGACTAGCGGAAACAATGAGCAGTTCTTC | CASSRGTSGNNEQFF | TRBJ2-1 | NA | TRBV9 | TRBD2
TGTGCCAGCAGTGCGGACAGGGGGGATGGCTACACCTTC | CASSADRGDGYTF | TRBJ1-2 | many | TRBV6-5 | TRBD1
TGTGCCATCAGTGATTTAGTCACCTATGAGCAGTTCTTC | CAISDLVTYEQFF | TRBJ2-1 | NA | TRBV10-3 | NA
TGCGCCAGCAGCCCAGGACTAGCGGGAGGGTACGAGCAGTACTTC | CASSPGLAGGYEQYF | TRBJ2-7 | many | TRBV4-1 | TRBD2
TGCAGCGGCGGGGACAAAGGGCAGCCCCAGCATTTT | CSGGDKGQPQHF | TRBJ1-5 | many | TRBV29-1 | NA
TGCAGCGTCGCGACGGATTCTGGAAACACCATATATTTT | CSVATDSGNTIYF | TRBJ1-3 | few | TRBV29-1 | NA
TGTGCCAGCAGTTTGCTAGCGAGCAAGCAGTACTTC | CASSLLASKQYF | TRBJ2-7 | many | TRBV28 | NA
TGTGCCAGCAGCACTCCGGGACAGTATAATTCACCCCTCCACTTT | CASSTPGQYNSPLHF | TRBJ1-6 | few | TRBV7-9 | TRBD1
TGCAGTGCCCACGGGGGGGAATTTAGCACAGATACGCAGTATTTT | CSAHGGEFSTDTQYF | TRBJ2-3 | NA | TRBV20-1 | TRBD2
TGCAGTGCTAGAGATTTCGGTAGAGCGGGAGATACGCAGTATTTT | CSARDFGRAGDTQYF | TRBJ2-3 | many | TRBV20-1 | NA
TGCAGTGCTAGAGATCCCGCTCTAGCGGGTTCTTTGAAGGCAGATACGCAGTATTTT | CSARDPALAGSLKADTQYF | TRBJ2-3 | few | TRBV20-1 | TRBD2
TGTGCCACCAGTGATCACAACCCCGGGGAAGGGTACATTCAGTACTTC | CATSDHNPGEGYIQYF | TRBJ2-4 | NA | TRBV24-1 | NA
TGCAGTGCTAGAATGACAAACTACAATGAGCAGTTCTTC | CSARMTNYNEQFF | TRBJ2-1 | few | TRBV20-1 | NA
TGTGCCAGCAGCACCACCGGGACTAGCGGCCAAGAGACCCAGTACTTC | CASSTTGTSGQETQYF | TRBJ2-5 | many | TRBV11-2 | TRBD2
TGTGCCAGCAGCCAAAACGCGGGGGCGAGGTCTCCCCAGCATTTT | CASSQNAGARSPQHF | TRBJ1-5 | NA | TRBV3-1 | NA
TGTGCCAGCAGCCTAAGCAAATGGACAGATGAAGCTTTCTTT | CASSLSKWTDEAFF | TRBJ1-1 | many | TRBV3-1 | NA
TGTGCCAGCAGTGACGGGGGAGCAGATGAAAAACTGTTTTTT | CASSDGGADEKLFF | TRBJ1-4 | NA | TRBV2 | NA
TGTGCCAGCCTGAGGGACAGTCTATCCTACAATGAGCAGTTCTTC | CASLRDSLSYNEQFF | TRBJ2-1 | NA | TRBV6-2/TRBV6-3 | TRBD1
TGCGCCAGCAGCGGAGGGATAGGTGAAGCTTTCTTT | CASSGGIGEAFF | TRBJ1-1 | few | TRBV4-3 | NA
TGTGCCAGCAGTGAAGTTACAGGGAACACCGGGGAGCTGTTTTTT | CASSEVTGNTGELFF | TRBJ2-2 | many | TRBV25-1 | NA
TGCAGTGCTAGAAATACGGGCGGGAGTGGGCAAGAGACCCAGTACTTC | CSARNTGGSGQETQYF | TRBJ2-5 | NA | TRBV20-1 | TRBD2
TGTGCCAGCAGCTTAGCGATCCATGAGCAGTTCTTC | CASSLAIHEQFF | TRBJ2-1 | few | TRBV7-9 | NA
TGTGCCACCAGTGAGGAAATAGCGGGAGGCCGCTACGAGCAGTACTTC | CATSEEIAGGRYEQYF | TRBJ2-7 | many | TRBV24-1 | TRBD2
TGCGCCAGCAGTCTGGAATTGTCCTACAATGAGCAGTTCTTC | CASSLELSYNEQFF | TRBJ2-1 | NA | TRBV5-1 | NA